This TCR beta chain comes out of a study of blood T cells in healthy people across ages. The second PCR ran about 6 to 11 cycles with a sample-barcoded 5' primer and J-beta primers. TCRdb re-analysed the 5' RACE reads in MiXCR, keeping a single row per CDR3 protein. Of roughly 1.6 million distinct CDR3 sequences listed, around 36% are singletons. Germline loops: CDR1 SGHVS, CDR2 FQNEAQ. The length of the CDR3 is 16 residues. V was clipped by 5 bases and J by 1 base, with 15 bases between them. This clonotype has more than one count but fewer than ten. The antigen remains unidentified. Total RNA, at least 6 micrograms per sample, came from PBMCs. Study-level findings and limits: What prevented conclusive comparison of naive and antigen-experienced cells was that PBMCs were unsorted.

Sequencing was carried out using blood. The gene calls are TRBV7-8 and TRBJ2-1; perhaps D is TRBD1 or TRBD2 (5 bases each). The TCR was taken from a young woman in good health. DNA of the CDR3: TGTGCCAGCAGCAACCGGGGACGAACTTCCTACAATGAGCAGTTCTTC. Translated, it gives CASSNRGRTSYNEQFF.